The subject of this entry is one TCR beta chain. Its antigen is still unknown. This entry comes from a study of T cells in localized non-small cell lung cancer. Study results and caveats: Of the tissues analyzed, uninvolved adjacent lung showed maximal T cell clonality, greater than tumor. Increased T cell density in blood showed an association with longer overall survival. In adjacent lung appeared a median around 59 of the top 100 tumor clones.

TCRdb's copy holds only in-frame clones and misses some; the assay was immunoSEQ multiplex PCR. Of a few thousand clones listed, roughly 25% are singletons. Germline CDR1 LNHDA, CDR2 SQIVND (reference sequence). This CDR3 spans 15 amino acids. V was trimmed by 5 bases and J by 0 bases, leaving 10 bases between them. This sequence joins TRBV19 and TRBJ2-2; D is perhaps TRBD1 (5 bases). The receptor was isolated from a woman aged 35-75 years with stage III lung adenocarcinoma. The sample was lung tumor tissue, taken before any cancer treatment. Here the CDR3 DNA reads TGTGCCAGTAGTGAGCCGACAGCGAACACCGGGGAGCTGTTTTTT. Translated, it gives CASSEPTANTGELFF.